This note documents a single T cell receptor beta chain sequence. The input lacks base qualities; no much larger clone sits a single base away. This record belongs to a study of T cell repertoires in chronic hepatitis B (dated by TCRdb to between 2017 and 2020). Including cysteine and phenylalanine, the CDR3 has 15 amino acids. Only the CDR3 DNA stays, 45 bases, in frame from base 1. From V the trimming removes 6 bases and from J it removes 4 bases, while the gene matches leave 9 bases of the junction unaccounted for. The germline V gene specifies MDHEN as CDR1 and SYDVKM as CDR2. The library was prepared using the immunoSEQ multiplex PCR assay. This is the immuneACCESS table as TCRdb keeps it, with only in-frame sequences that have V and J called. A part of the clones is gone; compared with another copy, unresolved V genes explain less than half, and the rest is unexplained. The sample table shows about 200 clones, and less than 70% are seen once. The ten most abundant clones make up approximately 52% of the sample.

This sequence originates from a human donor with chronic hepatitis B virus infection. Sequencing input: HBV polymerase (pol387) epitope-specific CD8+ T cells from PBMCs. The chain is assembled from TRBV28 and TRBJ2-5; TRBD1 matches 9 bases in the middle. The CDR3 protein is CASSYEQGAGETQYF. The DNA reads TGTGCCAGCAGCTATGAACAGGGGGCAGGAGAGACCCAGTACTTC.